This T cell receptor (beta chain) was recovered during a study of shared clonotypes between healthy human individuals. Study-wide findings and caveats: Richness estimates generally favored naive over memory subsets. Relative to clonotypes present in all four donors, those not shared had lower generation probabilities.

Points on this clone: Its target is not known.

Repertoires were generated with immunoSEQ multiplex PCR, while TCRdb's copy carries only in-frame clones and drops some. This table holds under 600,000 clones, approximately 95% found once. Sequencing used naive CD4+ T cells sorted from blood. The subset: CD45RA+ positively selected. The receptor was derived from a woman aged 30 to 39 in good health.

Written as DNA, the CDR3 is TGCGCCAGCAGCCAAGATAGGGGGACACCTAATGAAAAACTGTTTTTT. Its protein product is CASSQDRGTPNEKLFF. The chain links TRBV4-1 to TRBJ1-4, with TRBD1 as a possible D gene (6 bases). Germline CDR1 and CDR2: MGHRA and YSYEKL. The CDR3 totals 16 residues. V lost 0 bases and J lost 3, with 11 bases in between.